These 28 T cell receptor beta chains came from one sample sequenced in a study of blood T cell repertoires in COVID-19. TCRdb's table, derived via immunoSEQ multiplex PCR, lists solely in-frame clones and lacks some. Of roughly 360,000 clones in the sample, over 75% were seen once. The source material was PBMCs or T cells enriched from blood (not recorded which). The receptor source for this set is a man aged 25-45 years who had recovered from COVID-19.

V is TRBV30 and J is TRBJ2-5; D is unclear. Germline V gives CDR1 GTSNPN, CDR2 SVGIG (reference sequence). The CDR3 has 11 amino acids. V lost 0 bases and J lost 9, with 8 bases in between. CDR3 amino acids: CAWSVHPSQYF. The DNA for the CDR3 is TGTGCCTGGAGTGTACACCCCTCCCAGTACTTC.

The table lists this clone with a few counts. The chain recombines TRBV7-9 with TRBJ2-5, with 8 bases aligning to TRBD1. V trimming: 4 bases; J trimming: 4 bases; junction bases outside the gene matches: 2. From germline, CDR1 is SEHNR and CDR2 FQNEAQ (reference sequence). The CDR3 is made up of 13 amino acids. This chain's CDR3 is CASSWTGPETQYF. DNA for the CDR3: TGTGCCAGCAGCTGGACAGGGCCAGAGACCCAGTACTTC.

The CDR3 DNA follows: TGTGCCAGCAGCCAAGATCTGGGGCAGGGGTGGAACTATGGCTACACCTTC. It encodes CASSQDLGQGWNYGYTF. The chain couples TRBV3-1 (or the pseudogene TRBV3-2) to TRBJ1-2, with D possibly TRBD1 on 6 matching bases. This CDR3 spans 17 amino acids. The germline CDR1 and CDR2 sequences are LGHDT and YNNKEL (reference sequence). V lost 0 bases to trimming and J lost 2 bases, with 16 bases between them.

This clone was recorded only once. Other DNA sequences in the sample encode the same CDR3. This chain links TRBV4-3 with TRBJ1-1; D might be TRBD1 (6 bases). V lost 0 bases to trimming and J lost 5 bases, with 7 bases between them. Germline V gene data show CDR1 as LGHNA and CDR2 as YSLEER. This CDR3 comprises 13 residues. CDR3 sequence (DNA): TGCGCCAGCAGCCAAGATACAGGGACTGAAGCTTTCTTT. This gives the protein CASSQDTGTEAFF.

Here the CDR3 reads CAISEMVSAKNTEAFF. The CDR3 DNA is TGTGCCATCAGTGAGATGGTGTCAGCGAAGAACACTGAAGCTTTCTTT. The chain combines TRBV10-3 with TRBJ1-1; the D is unclear. V lost 2 bases and J lost 1, with 14 bases in between. Germline V CDR1 and CDR2: ENHRY, SYGVKD. The CDR3 runs 16 residues.

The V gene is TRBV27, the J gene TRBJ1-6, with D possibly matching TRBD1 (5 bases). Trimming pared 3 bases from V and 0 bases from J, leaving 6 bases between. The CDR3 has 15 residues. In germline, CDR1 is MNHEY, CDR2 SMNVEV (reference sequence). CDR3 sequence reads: CASSLGGSYNSPLHF. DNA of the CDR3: TGTGCCAGCAGTTTGGGGGGCTCCTATAATTCACCCCTCCACTTT.

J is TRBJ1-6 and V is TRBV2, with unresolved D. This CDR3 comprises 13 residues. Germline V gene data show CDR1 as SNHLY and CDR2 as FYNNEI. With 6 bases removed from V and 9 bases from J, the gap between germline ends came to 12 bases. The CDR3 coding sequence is TGTGCCAGCAGAGACCCCCCAGGTTCACCCCTCCACTTT. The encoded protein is CASRDPPGSPLHF.

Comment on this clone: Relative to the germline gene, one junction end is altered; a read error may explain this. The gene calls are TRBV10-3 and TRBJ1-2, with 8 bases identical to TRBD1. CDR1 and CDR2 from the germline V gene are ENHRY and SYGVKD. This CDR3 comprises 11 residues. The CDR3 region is CAIRQTGETVF. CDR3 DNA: TGTGCCATCAGACAGACAGGGGAGACGGTTTTC.

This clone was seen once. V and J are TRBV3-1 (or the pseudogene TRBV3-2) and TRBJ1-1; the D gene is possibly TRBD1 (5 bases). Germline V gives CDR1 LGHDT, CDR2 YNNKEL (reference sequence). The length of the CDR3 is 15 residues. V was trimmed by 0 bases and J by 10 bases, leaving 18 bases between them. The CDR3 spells CASSQDRLVGGTAFF. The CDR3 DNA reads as TGTGCCAGCAGCCAAGATAGATTGGTTGGGGGGACAGCTTTCTTT.

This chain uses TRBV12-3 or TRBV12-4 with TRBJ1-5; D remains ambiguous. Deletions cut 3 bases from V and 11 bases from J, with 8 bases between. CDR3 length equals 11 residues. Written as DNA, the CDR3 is TGTGCCAGCAGTTTGATGGGAGCCCAGCATTTT. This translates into CASSLMGAQHF.

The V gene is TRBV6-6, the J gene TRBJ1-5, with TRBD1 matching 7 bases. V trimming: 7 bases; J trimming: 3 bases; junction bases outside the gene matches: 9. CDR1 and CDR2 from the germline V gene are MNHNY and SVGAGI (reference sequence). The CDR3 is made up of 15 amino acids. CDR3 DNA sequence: TGTGCCAGCACCTACCTGGGACAGAACAATCAGCCCCAGCATTTT. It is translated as CASTYLGQNNQPQHF.

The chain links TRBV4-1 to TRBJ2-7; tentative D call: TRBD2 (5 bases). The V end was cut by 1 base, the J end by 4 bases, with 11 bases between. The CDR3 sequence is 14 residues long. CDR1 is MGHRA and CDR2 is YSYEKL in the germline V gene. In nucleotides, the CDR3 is TGCGCCAGCAGCCAAGCTCGGGGTGGTTACGAGCAGTACTTC. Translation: CASSQARGGYEQYF.

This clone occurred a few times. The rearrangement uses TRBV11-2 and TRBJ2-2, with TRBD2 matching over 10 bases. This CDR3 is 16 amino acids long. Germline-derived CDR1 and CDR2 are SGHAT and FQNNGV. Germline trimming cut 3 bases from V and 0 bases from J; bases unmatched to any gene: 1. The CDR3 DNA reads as TGTGCCAGCAGCTTCACTAGCGGGGCGAACACCGGGGAGCTGTTTTTT. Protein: CASSFTSGANTGELFF. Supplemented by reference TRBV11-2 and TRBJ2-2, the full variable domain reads EAGVAQSPRYKIIEKRQSVAFWCNPISGHATLYWYQQILGQGPKLLIQFQNNGVVDDSQLPKDRFSAERLKGVDSTLKIQPAKLEDSAVYLCASSFTSGANTGELFFGEGSRLTVL.

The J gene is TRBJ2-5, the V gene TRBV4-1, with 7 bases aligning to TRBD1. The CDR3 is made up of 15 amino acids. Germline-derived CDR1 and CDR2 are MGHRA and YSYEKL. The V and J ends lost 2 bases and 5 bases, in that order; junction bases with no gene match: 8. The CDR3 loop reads CASSQYRGFEETQYF. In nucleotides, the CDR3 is TGCGCCAGCAGCCAATACAGGGGTTTTGAGGAGACCCAGTACTTC.

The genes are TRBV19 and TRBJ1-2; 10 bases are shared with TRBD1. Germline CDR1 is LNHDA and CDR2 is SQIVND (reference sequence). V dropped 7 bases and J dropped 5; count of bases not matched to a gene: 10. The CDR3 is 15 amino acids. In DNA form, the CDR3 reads TGTGCCAGTACCCTTATCGGACAGGGGGAATATGGCTACACCTTC. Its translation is CASTLIGQGEYGYTF.

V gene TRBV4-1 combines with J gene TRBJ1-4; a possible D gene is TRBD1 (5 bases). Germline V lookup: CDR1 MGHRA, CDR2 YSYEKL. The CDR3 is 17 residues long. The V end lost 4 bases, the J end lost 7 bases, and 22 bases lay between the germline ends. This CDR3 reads CASSPDPSRAGGEKLFF. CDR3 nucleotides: TGCGCCAGCAGCCCAGACCCCTCCAGGGCTGGTGGTGAAAAACTGTTTTTT.

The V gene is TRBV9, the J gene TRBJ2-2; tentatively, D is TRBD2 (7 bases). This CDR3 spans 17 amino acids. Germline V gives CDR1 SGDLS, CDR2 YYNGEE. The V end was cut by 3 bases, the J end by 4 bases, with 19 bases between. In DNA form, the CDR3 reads TGTGCCAGCAGCGCCTGGGGGGGCGGGGCGGCCACCGGGGAGCTGTTTTTT. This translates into CASSAWGGGAATGELFF.

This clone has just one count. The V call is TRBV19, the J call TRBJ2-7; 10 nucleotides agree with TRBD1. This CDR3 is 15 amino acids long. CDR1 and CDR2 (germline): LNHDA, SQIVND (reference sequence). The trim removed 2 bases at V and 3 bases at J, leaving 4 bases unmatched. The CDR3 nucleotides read TGTGCCAGTAGTATATCGGGACAGGGGTTCTACGAGCAGTACTTC. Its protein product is CASSISGQGFYEQYF.

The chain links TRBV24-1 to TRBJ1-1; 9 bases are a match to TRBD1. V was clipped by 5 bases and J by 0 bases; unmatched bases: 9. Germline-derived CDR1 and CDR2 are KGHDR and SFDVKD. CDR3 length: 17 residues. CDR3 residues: CATSASGTGRLNTEAFF. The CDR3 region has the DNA TGTGCCACCAGTGCCTCCGGGACAGGGCGCTTGAACACTGAAGCTTTCTTT.

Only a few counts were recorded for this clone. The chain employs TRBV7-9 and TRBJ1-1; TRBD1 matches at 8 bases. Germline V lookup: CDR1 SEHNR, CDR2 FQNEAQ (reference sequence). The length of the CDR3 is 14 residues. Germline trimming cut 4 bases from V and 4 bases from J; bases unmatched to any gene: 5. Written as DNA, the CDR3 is TGTGCCAGCAGCTACGACAGGGGTAGCACTGAAGCTTTCTTT. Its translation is CASSYDRGSTEAFF.

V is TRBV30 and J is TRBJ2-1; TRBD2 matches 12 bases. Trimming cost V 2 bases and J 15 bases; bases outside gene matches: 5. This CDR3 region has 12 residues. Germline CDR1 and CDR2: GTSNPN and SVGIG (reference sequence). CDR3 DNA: TGTGCCTGGAGTTATACTAGCGGGGGGACGTTCTTC. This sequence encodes CAWSYTSGGTFF.

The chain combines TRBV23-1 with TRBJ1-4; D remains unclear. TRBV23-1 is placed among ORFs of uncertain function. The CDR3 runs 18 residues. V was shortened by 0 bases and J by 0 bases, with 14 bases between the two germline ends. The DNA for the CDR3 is TGCGCCAGCAGTCAATCTTTCCTGGACGGGGCAACTAATGAAAAACTGTTTTTT. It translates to CASSQSFLDGATNEKLFF.

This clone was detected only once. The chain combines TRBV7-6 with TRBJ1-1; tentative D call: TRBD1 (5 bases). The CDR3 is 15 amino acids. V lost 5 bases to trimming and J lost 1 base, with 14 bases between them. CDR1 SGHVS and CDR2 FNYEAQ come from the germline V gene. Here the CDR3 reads CASSPRGDSNTEAFF. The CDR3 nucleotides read TGTGCCAGCAGCCCACGAGGGGACTCGAACACTGAAGCTTTCTTT.

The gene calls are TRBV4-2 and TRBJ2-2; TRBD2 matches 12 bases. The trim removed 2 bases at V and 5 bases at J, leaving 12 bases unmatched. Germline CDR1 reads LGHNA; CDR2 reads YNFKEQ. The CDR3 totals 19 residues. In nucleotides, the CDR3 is TGTGCCAGCAGCCAACTCCTAGCGGGGGGGCCTGTAGAAACCGGGGAGCTGTTTTTT. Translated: CASSQLLAGGPVETGELFF.

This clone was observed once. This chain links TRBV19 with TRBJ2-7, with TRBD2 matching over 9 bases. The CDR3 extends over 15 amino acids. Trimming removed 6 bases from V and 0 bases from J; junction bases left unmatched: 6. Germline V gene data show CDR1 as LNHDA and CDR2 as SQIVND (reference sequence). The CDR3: CASRQAGGASYEQYF. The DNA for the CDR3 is TGTGCCAGTAGACAAGCGGGGGGCGCCTCCTACGAGCAGTACTTC.

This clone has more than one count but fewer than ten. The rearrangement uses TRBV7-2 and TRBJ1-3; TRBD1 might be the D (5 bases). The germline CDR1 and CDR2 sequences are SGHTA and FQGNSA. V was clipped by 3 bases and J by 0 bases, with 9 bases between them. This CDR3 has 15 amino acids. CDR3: CASSFVTGSGNTIYF. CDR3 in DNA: TGTGCCAGCAGCTTTGTAACAGGCTCTGGAAACACCATATATTTT.

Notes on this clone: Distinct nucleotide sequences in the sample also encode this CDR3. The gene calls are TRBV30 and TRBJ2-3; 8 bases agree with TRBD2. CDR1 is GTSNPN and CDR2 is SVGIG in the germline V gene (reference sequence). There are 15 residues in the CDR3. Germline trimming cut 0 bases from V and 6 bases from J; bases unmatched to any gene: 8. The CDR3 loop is CAWSVTGGAGDTQYF. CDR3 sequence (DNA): TGTGCCTGGAGTGTAACCGGGGGGGCCGGGGATACGCAGTATTTT.

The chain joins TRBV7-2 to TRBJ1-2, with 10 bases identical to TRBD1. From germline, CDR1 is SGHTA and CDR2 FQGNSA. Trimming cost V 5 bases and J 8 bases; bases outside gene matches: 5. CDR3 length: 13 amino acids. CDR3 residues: CASSHGTGEGYTF. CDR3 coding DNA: TGTGCCAGCAGCCACGGGACAGGGGAAGGCTACACCTTC.